Reported below is one TCR beta chain. Its antigen is unknown. TCRdb re-called the 5' RACE reads; every CDR3 protein appears as one record, without DNA. This table lists roughly 330,000 distinct CDR3 sequences. The record originates from a study of monozygotic twins with inflammatory bowel disease. Study results and limitations: Immunosuppressive treatment differences may have increased patient repertoire variability.

This CDR3 comprises 13 residues. The V gene's germline CDR1 is SGHRS and CDR2 YFSETQ. The sequence derives from a human donor with ulcerative colitis or Crohn's disease, or a healthy co-twin of an affected twin (not recorded which). The chain combines TRBV5-1 with TRBJ2-1. Sequencing was performed on blood. The CDR3 reads CASSLRPTNEQFF.